This entry describes one T cell receptor (beta chain). Many counts were recorded for this clonotype. Which antigen it targets is not known. One base away there is no much larger clone; base qualities are not given. Hyperthyroidism patients were aged 18 to 65 years and newly diagnosed, with disease duration of less than 2 months. Patients with uncontrolled infections, other autoimmune diseases, pregnancy or lactation were excluded. Diagnoses relied on clinical symptoms, serum thyroxine and TRAb, thyroid ultrasound and orbital computed tomography. Blood from progressor patients was drawn when they were first diagnosed with hyperthyroidism, before any ophthalmopathy symptoms appeared. Ficoll-Paque density gradient centrifugation was used to isolate PBMCs from around 10 ml of fresh peripheral blood. Patients classed as progressors first received a Graves' hyperthyroidism diagnosis and then went on to develop ophthalmopathy during follow-up. Total RNA was extracted with Trizol reagent, and quality was checked on an Agilent 2100 Bioanalyzer.

Taken from cysteine to phenylalanine, the CDR3 has 14 residues. This entry keeps only the CDR3 DNA: 42 bases, framed from base 1. CDR1 is given as GTSNPN and CDR2 as SVGIG, both from the germline V gene (reference sequence). V drops 3 bases and J drops 4 bases, leaving 13 bases in between. The source of the sample is a study of T cells in Graves' hyperthyroidism and ophthalmopathy (dated by TCRdb to the late 2010s). As for the study more broadly: Peripheral blood samples were taken at the time of initial diagnosis, prior to any treatment. To identify TCR V-J signatures that set the groups apart, the researchers used a discovery cohort of roughly 100 patients, made up of roughly 45 with Graves' ophthalmopathy and 55 to 65 with stable Graves' hyperthyroidism. Prospective prediction of ophthalmopathy was tested in an independent validation cohort of under 20 hyperthyroidism patients and 17 patients who later progressed to ophthalmopathy. The 95 to 100 discovery patients were divided at random into training and test sets in a 7:3 ratio. In roughly six Graves' hyperthyroidism patients, the study also compared T-cell repertoires from thyroid tissue with T-cell repertoires from blood. After sampling, hyperthyroidism patients received methimazole starting at 30 mg daily, and ophthalmopathy patients received high-dose intravenous methylprednisolone. The paper describes TCR Vbeta CDR3 sequencing of roughly 130 peripheral blood samples, made up of around 41 ophthalmopathy patients, roughly 72 hyperthyroidism patients and 17 progressor patients.

The TCR beta CDR3 regions were amplified from the RNA transcripts. A first-round RT-PCR of the TCR CDR3 used the HTBI primer set with the Qiagen OneStep RT-PCR kit. Libraries were constructed in a second round of multiplex PCR, after which size selection and purification were carried out. Sequencing of the libraries was done on an Illumina HiSeq2000 using paired-end 100 bp reads. In the source study's methods: Raw data were processed with SOAPnuke, discarding reads with adapters, uncalled bases, mean Phred below 15, or no exact constant-primer or identifier match. High-quality paired reads were merged with COPE v1.2.5, and unique nucleotide sequences were defined as clonotypes. MiTCR v1.1 was used to align clonotypes to the IMGT TRBV, TRBD and TRBJ reference segments. Only V-J combinations with frequency above 0.0001, covering 99% to 99.2% of repertoires, were analysed. A TCS score was defined as the ratio of F50 (clonal expansion) to E x V (chaos), with BLOSUM62-based TCRdist applied between CDR3 peptides within each V-J. Welch's t-statistics and random forest reduced roughly 530 V-J features to 10 to 15, which were used in a naive Bayes classifier (R e1071). Using fastp at Q25 and MiXCR, TCRdb reprocessed the public reads and kept productive beta chains. Each entry is one CDR3 protein sequence, shown with its most common DNA and genes. The authors' filters were not applied to this entry. For this sample there are nearly 600,000 distinct CDR3 sequences; about 15% appear just once. The ten largest make up 4.5% to 6% of the sample.

Points the paper makes about the study in general: Sample size was not statistically predetermined, and blinding of investigators to group allocation was not performed. A 13 V-J signature model separated ophthalmopathy from stable hyperthyroidism, with nearly 90% sensitivity and just under 84% specificity in cross-validation and 80%/75% in testing. Blood samples also contained most of the expanded thyroid clonotypes (frequency above 0.001), which suggests that blood repertoires may reflect thyroid immune responses. During validation, the model predicted progression to ophthalmopathy a median of about 6.3 months ahead of onset, with 70.59% sensitivity and around 72% specificity.

The TCR sequence derives from a woman aged 25 to 39 with Graves' hyperthyroidism that later progressed to Graves' ophthalmopathy. The chain is assembled from TRBV30 and TRBJ2-1; perhaps TRBD2 is the D gene, with 6 bases matching. Material for sequencing was blood. The CDR3 protein sequence reads: CAWSGGGTYNEQFF. The nucleotide sequence reads TGTGCCTGGAGCGGTGGTGGGACTTACAATGAGCAGTTCTTC.